This T cell receptor (beta chain) was retrieved from a study of shared clonotypes between healthy human individuals (TCRdb year 2020). In terms of the full investigation: Three men and two women, aged 18 to 49 years, made up the cohort. For each donor, CD4 naive and CD4 memory were each run on three plates, CD8 naive on two plates, and CD8 memory on one plate. The study deeply sequenced blood TCR repertoires of about 5 healthy adults to estimate repertoire size and the extent of clonotype sharing between individuals. Different laboratories and diverse techniques were used to prepare libraries and sequence TCR repertoires, to increase sequencing depth and limit assay-specific biases. Between about 0.9 and 10 billion PBMCs per donor were obtained by leukapheresis.

Using the deep immunoSEQ assay, multiplex PCR amplified TCR CDR3 regions from genomic DNA. Extracted genomic DNA from each cell subset was distributed evenly across all wells of several immunoSEQ 96-well plates, and each plate was treated as a replicate. For sorted subsets, roughly 190 ng of genomic DNA, equivalent to 30,000 or so T cell genomes, went into each replicate PCR. The purified libraries were quantified using a Qubit 3.0 fluorometer, sized with a Bioanalyzer 2100, and then quantified again using the KAPA Library Quantification kit. Every immunoSEQ 96-well plate was sequenced on a dedicated single-read 150-cycle Illumina NextSeq 550 flow cell. Regarding the original processing steps: Because only junctional sequences without quality scores were contained in the immunoSEQ output, filtering matching that applied to full-length reads could not be performed. Sequences were annotated with PyIR, a Python wrapper for IgBLAST v1.9, and V/J genes and CDR3 were assigned using IMGT germline references. Reads with weak V/J assignments (E-value above 1e-6), missing CDR3, stop codons, out-of-frame junctions, or ambiguous translated residues were removed. A V3J clonotype was defined by an identical inferred V gene, J gene, and CDR3 amino acid sequence. The percentage overlap between two repertoires was calculated by dividing the number of shared unique clonotypes by the size of the smaller repertoire. Three approaches were used to assess repertoire richness: RTK rarefaction, the Chao1 estimator, and Recon v2.1 estimates of unobserved clonotypes. OLGA was used to compute generation probabilities for all TCRbeta clonotypes that the gDNA method yielded from a handful of donors. TCRdb limited this immuneACCESS table to in-frame rearrangements with V and J called. A share of clones is missing; checked studies link under half to unresolved V genes, and the rest is unexplained. D and trimming come from the DNA, and the V and J calls and clone size come from that table. Within this sample are millions of clones, with about 92% of them counted one time only. The ten largest clones take up 1.5% to 2% of the sample.

What the research found in general, with its limitations: Sampling was restricted to blood, and TCR repertoires in tissues likely differ from the TCR repertoires found in blood. Sharing across four donors was observed for about 5% of naive CD4, 3.5% of naive CD8, 2% to 2.5% of memory CD4, and approximately 0.41% of memory CD8 clonotypes. Estimated clonotype richness was generally larger for naive than for memory subsets. Pairwise subsampling led to the expectation that sequencing depth would affect the degree of clonotype sharing among donors. Higher generation probabilities were observed for clonotypes shared by all four sorted-subset donors than for non-shared clonotypes. Even with the large sequencing depth, rarefaction of the sorted-subset datasets indicated that sequencing was incomplete. Because the study included only a small number of donors, the genetic and exposure-history diversity represented was limited.

CD8 naive samples were CD45RO-negative cells positively selected for CCR7, giving a CD45RA+CCR7+ population that excluded TemRA cells. The donors were healthy, HIV-negative adults with no recently reported acute infections or vaccinations. All donors were Caucasian adults living in Nashville, Tennessee, USA. Blood was obtained by leukapheresis, after which PBMCs were separated by Ficoll-Histopaque density gradient centrifugation and cryopreserved in liquid nitrogen vapor phase. Analytical flow cytometry was used to check the purity and quantity of every magnetically sorted T cell population. Genomic DNA was isolated from every sorted fraction and measured by UV absorbance on a Nanodrop 2000c. The germline V gene specifies SGHVS as CDR1 and FQNEAQ as CDR2. The cysteine opens and the phenylalanine closes a CDR3 of 19 amino acids. CDR3 DNA only is kept here, 57 bases in frame from base 1. At the junction V is shortened by 3 bases and J by 5 bases, with 28 bases in between.

To note about this clone: No cognate antigen has been identified for it. No base quality information exists; no much larger clone differs at one position.

This TCR derives from a man between 18 and 35 years old in good health. Some clones in this sample may be carry-over from other donors' samples. Here the chain combines TRBV7-8 and TRBJ2-5; the D gene is possibly TRBD2, with 7 bases matching. The specimen was naive CD8+ T cells from PBMCs. The intended sense of this specimen's cell subset or site label: CD45RA+CCR7+. CDR3 region: CASSLSRTSPTRGGETQYF. The bases are TGTGCCAGCAGCTTGAGTCGGACTAGTCCCACCAGGGGCGGGGAGACCCAGTACTTC. Joined to the reference TRBV7-8 and TRBJ2-5 proteins, this CDR3 gives the full variable domain: GAGVSQSPRYKVAKRGQDVALRCDPISGHVSLFWYQQALGQGPEFLTYFQNEAQLDKSGLPSDRFFAERPEGSVSTLKIQRTQQEDSAVYLCASSLSRTSPTRGGETQYFGPGTRLLVL.